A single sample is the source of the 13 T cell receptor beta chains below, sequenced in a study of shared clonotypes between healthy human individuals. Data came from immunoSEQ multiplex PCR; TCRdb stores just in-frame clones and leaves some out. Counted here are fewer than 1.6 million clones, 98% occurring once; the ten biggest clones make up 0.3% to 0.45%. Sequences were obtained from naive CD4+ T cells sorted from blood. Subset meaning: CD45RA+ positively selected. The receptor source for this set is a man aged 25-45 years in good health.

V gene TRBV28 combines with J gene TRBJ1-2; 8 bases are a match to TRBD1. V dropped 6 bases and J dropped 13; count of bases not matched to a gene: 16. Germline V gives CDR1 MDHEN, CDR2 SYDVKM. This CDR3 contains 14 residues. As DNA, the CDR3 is TGTGCCAGCAGCCGAAACCTCGGACAGGGAGGGCCCACCTTC. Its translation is CASSRNLGQGGPTF.

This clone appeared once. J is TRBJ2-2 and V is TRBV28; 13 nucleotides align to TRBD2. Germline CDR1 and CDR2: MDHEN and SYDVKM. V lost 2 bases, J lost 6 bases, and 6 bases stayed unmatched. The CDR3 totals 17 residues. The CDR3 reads CASSLPGLAGDSGELFF. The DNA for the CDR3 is TGTGCCAGCAGTTTACCCGGACTAGCGGGAGATTCCGGGGAGCTGTTTTTT.

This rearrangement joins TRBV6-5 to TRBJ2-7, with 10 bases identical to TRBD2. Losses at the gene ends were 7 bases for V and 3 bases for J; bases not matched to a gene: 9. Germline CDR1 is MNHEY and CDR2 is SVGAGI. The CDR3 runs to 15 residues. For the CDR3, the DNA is TGTGCCAGCACAGAAGGACTAGCGGACGTCTACGAGCAGTACTTC. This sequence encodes CASTEGLADVYEQYF.

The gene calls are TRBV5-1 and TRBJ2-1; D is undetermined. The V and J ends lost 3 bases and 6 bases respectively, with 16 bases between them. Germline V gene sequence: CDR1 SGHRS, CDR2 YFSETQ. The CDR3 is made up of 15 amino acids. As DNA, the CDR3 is TGCGCCAGCAGCTCTCGGGTAGGGCTAGGCAATGAGCAGTTCTTC. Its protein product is CASSSRVGLGNEQFF. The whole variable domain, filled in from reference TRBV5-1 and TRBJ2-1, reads KAGVTQTPRYLIKTRGQQVTLSCSPISGHRSVSWYQQTPGQGLQFLFEYFSETQRNKGNFPGRFSGRQFSNSRSEMNVSTLELGDSALYLCASSSRVGLGNEQFFGPGTRLTVL.

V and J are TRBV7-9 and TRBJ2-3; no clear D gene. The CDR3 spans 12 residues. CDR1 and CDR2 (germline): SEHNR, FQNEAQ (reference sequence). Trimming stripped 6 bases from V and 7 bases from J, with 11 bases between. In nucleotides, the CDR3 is TGTGCCAGCAGAACGGTGGGCCATACGCAGTATTTT. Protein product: CASRTVGHTQYF.

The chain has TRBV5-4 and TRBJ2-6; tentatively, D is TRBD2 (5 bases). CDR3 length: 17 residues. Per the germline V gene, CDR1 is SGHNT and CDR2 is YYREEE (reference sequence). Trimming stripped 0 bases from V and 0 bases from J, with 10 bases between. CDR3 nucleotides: TGTGCCAGCAGCTTGGCCGGGAAGAGCTCTGGGGCCAACGTCCTGACTTTC. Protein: CASSLAGKSSGANVLTF.

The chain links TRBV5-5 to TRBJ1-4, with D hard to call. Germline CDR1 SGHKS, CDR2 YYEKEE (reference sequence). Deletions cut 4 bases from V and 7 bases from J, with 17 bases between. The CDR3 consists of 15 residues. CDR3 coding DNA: TGTGCCAGCAGCCCTGAGGAAAGGCGGGGTGAAAAACTGTTTTTT. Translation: CASSPEERRGEKLFF.

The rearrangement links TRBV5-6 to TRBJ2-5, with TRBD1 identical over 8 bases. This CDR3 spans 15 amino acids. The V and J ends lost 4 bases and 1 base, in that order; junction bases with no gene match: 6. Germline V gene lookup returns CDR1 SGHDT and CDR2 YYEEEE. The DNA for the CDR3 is TGTGCCAGCAGCCCCGGGACAGGTATCCAAGAGACCCAGTACTTC. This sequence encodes CASSPGTGIQETQYF.

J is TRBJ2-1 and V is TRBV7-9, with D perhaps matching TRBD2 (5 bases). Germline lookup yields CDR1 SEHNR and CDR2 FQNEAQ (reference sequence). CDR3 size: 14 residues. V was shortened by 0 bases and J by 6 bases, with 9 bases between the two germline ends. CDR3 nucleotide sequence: TGTGCCAGCAGCTTAGCACGGGATAGCAATGAGCAGTTCTTC. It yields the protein CASSLARDSNEQFF. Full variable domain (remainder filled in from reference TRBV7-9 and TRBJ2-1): DTGVSQNPRHKITKRGQNVTFRCDPISEHNRLYWYRQTLGQGPEFLTYFQNEAQLEKSRLLSDRFSAERPKGSFSTLEIQRTEQGDSAMYLCASSLARDSNEQFFGPGTRLTVL.

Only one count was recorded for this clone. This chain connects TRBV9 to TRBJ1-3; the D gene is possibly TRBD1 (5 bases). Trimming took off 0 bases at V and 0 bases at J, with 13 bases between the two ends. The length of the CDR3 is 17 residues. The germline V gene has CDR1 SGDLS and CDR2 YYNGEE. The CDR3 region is CASSVAGAAYSGNTIYF. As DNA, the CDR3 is TGTGCCAGCAGCGTAGCTGGGGCAGCTTACTCTGGAAACACCATATATTTT. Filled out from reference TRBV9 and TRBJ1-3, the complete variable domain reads DSGVTQTPKHLITATGQRVTLRCSPRSGDLSVYWYQQSLDQGLQFLIQYYNGEERAKGNILERFSAQQFPDLHSELNLSSLELGDSALYFCASSVAGAAYSGNTIYFGEGSWLTVV.

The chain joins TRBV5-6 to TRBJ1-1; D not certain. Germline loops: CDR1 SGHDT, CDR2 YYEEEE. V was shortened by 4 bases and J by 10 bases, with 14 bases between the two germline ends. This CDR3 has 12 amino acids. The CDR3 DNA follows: TGTGCCAGCAGCCTCGGGCTGATTGGAGCTTTCTTT. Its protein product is CASSLGLIGAFF.

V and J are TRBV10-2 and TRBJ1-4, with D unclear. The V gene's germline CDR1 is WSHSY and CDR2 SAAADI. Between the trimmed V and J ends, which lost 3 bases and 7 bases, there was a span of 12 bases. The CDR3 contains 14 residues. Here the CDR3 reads CASSEHPPAEKLFF. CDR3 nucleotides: TGCGCCAGCAGTGAACACCCGCCGGCTGAAAAACTGTTTTTT.

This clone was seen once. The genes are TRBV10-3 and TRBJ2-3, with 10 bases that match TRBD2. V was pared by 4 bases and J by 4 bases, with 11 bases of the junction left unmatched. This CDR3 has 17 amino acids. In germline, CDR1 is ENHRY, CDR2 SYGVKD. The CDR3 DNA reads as TGTGCCATCAGTGGCTTCGCTAGCGGGAGATCAGCAGATACGCAGTATTTT. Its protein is CAISGFASGRSADTQYF.